Listed here is a single T cell receptor beta chain. Its antigen is not identified. Using immunoSEQ multiplex PCR, the repertoire was profiled, and TCRdb retains in-frame clones only, with some absent. Among about 130,000 clones, 88% were seen once, and the ten largest hold around 20%. The data were obtained in a study of T cell responses to AZD1222 COVID-19 vaccine. Regarding the study as a whole: The donors showed a predominance of white British ancestry and of females, with possible underestimation of clonal diversity. In all cases, repertoires were sampled only after the peak T cell response. Spike was spanned by vaccine-associated CD4 TCRs, with dominance at 160-218 and 743-854. Of spike-specific TCRs, nearly half reportedly target regions left unmutated in variants.

This CDR3 region has 15 residues. CDR1 and CDR2 from the germline V gene are LNHNV and YYDKDF (reference sequence). The junction had 1 base not matched to a gene; V was cut back by 0 bases and J by 0 bases. The clonotype originates from an adult in good health. The material was peripheral blood, obtained on day 0 of MenACWY control vaccination. The chain carries TRBV15 and TRBJ1-1; TRBD1 agrees at 7 bases. The CDR3 loop reads CATSRDGTVNTEAFF. In nucleotides, the CDR3 is TGTGCCACCAGCAGAGACGGGACAGTGAACACTGAAGCTTTCTTT.